Listed here are 30 T cell receptor beta chains from one sample, sequenced in a study of control samples from healthy donors and cancer patients. Profiled with immunoSEQ multiplex PCR; TCRdb holds only in-frame clones, not every one. The repertoire has around 31,000 clones, approximately 95% of them found once; the top ten carry around 6.3%. Sample: blood. These receptor sequences come from a man aged 60 to 75 in good health.

V gene TRBV6-2 or TRBV6-3 combines with J gene TRBJ2-7, with D possibly being TRBD2 (5 bases). CDR1 and CDR2 (germline): MNHEY, SVGEGT. Trimming took 4 bases from V and 3 from J, leaving 13 bases between them. The CDR3 loop spans 14 amino acids. DNA for the CDR3: TGTGCCAGCAGTTTAGGAGGAGCAGACTACGAGCAGTACTTC. Translating gives CASSLGGADYEQYF.

This clone has only one observation. In the same sample, other DNA sequences code for this CDR3. The chain couples TRBV5-1 to TRBJ2-7; D is perhaps TRBD2 (7 bases). The ends were cut back, 0 bases at V and 3 bases at J, with 10 bases in the middle. The CDR3 covers 14 residues. CDR1 is SGHRS and CDR2 is YFSETQ in the germline V gene. CDR3: CASSLGGGSYEQYF. The CDR3 coding sequence is TGCGCCAGCAGCTTGGGGGGGGGCAGCTACGAGCAGTACTTC.

The rearrangement joins TRBV18 to TRBJ2-3; D is possibly TRBD1 or TRBD2 (5 bases each). The V gene lost 0 bases and the J gene lost 5 bases, with 6 bases spanning the gap. Germline CDR1 and CDR2: KGHSH and LQKENI. This CDR3 has 13 amino acids. CDR3 protein: CASSPPGEDTQYF. The DNA for the CDR3 is TGTGCCAGCTCACCACCGGGGGAAGATACGCAGTATTTT.

This clone came up once. The rearrangement uses TRBV15 and TRBJ1-1; 7 positions agree with TRBD1. The CDR3 spans 14 residues. CDR1 and CDR2 (germline): LNHNV, YYDKDF (reference sequence). V gave up 3 bases and J gave up 8 bases; unmatched junction bases: 9. The CDR3 region is CATSRGGTAKEAFF. The CDR3 DNA is TGTGCCACCAGCAGGGGAGGGACAGCGAAAGAAGCTTTCTTT.

The chain recombines TRBV4-2 with TRBJ1-6; TRBD1 matches 9 bases. Germline V gives CDR1 LGHNA, CDR2 YNFKEQ. The CDR3 consists of 15 residues. V was pared by 5 bases and J by 7 bases, with 6 bases of the junction left unmatched. The CDR3 reads CASSTRTGENSPLHF. CDR3 DNA sequence: TGTGCCAGCAGCACCCGGACAGGGGAAAATTCACCCCTCCACTTT.

On this clone: The junction does not match germline at one end; this may be a read error. J is TRBJ2-3 and V is TRBV5-4, with TRBD1 matching over 10 bases. The germline gives CDR1 SGHNT, CDR2 YYREEE (reference sequence). The CDR3 contains 15 residues. In DNA, the CDR3 is TGTGCCAGCAGCTTGGAAGGGCCCGGGACAGGGGTTGTTGATTTT. Its translation is CASSLEGPGTGVVDF. The complete variable domain, with remaining parts taken from reference TRBV5-4 and TRBJ2-3, reads ETGVTQSPTHLIKTRGQQVTLRCSSQSGHNTVSWYQQALGQGPQFIFQYYREEENGRGNFPPRFSGLQFPNYSSELNVNALELDDSALYLCASSLEGPGTGVVDFGPGTRLTVL.

The gene calls are TRBV23-1 and TRBJ1-2; D unresolved. TRBV23-1 is an ORF for which the function is uncertain. This CDR3 is 13 amino acids long. V was clipped by 5 bases and J by 3 bases, with 10 bases between them. As DNA, the CDR3 is TGCGCCAGCAGTTGCGATATAGACTATGGCTACACCTTC. It encodes CASSCDIDYGYTF.

The V call is TRBV6-1, the J call TRBJ2-1; a possible D gene is TRBD2 (6 bases). V was shortened by 4 bases and J by 0 bases, with 13 bases between the two germline ends. CDR3 length: 16 residues. Germline V gene data show CDR1 as MNHNS and CDR2 as SASEGT. The CDR3 sequence is CASSVLSGSSYNEQFF. The CDR3 coding sequence is TGTGCCAGCAGTGTGCTTAGCGGAAGCTCCTACAATGAGCAGTTCTTC.

The V gene is TRBV19, the J gene TRBJ1-3; 7 bases agree with TRBD1. The V gene end was trimmed by 7 bases and the J gene end by 2 bases; junction bases not matched to a gene: 5. The CDR3 totals 14 residues. Germline V gene data show CDR1 as LNHDA and CDR2 as SQIVND (reference sequence). The CDR3 DNA reads TGTGCCAGTAACATCGGGACAGCTGGAAACACCATATATTTT. It yields the protein CASNIGTAGNTIYF.

This chain joins TRBV5-1 and TRBJ2-7, with unresolved D. This CDR3 is built from 12 residues. Per the germline V gene, CDR1 is SGHRS and CDR2 is YFSETQ. V was shortened by 0 bases and J by 6 bases, with 7 bases between the two germline ends. Here the CDR3 reads CASSLGLSEQYF. The CDR3 region has the DNA TGCGCCAGCAGCTTGGGACTGAGCGAGCAGTACTTC.

Turning to this clone: The same CDR3 arises from other DNA sequences in this sample as well. V usage is TRBV7-2 and J usage is TRBJ1-1; D not resolved. This CDR3 has 13 residues. V was shortened by 3 bases and J by 1 base, with 6 bases between the two germline ends. Germline CDR1 is SGHTA and CDR2 is FQGNSA. The CDR3 region is CASSLRANTEAFF. CDR3 sequence (DNA): TGTGCCAGCAGCTTGCGCGCGAACACTGAAGCTTTCTTT. The whole variable domain, remainder taken from reference TRBV7-2 and TRBJ1-1, is GAGVSQSPSNKVTEKGKDVELRCDPISGHTALYWYRQSLGQGLEFLIYFQGNSAPDKSGLPSDRFSAERTGGSVSTLTIQRTQQEDSAVYLCASSLRANTEAFFGQGTRLTVV.

V and J are TRBV5-1 and TRBJ1-1; D is unresolved. Germline assignment: CDR1 SGHRS and CDR2 YFSETQ. Deletions cut 2 bases from V and 4 bases from J, with 15 bases between. The CDR3 is made up of 15 amino acids. The CDR3 sequence: CASSLGVFVGTEAFF. The CDR3 DNA sequence: TGCGCCAGCAGCTTAGGCGTATTTGTGGGCACTGAAGCTTTCTTT.

The chain uses TRBV6-5 and TRBJ1-2, with 8 bases that match TRBD1. Germline V lookup: CDR1 MNHEY, CDR2 SVGAGI. There are 15 residues in the CDR3. J lost 4 bases, V lost 4 bases, and 8 bases had no gene match. CDR3 DNA sequence: TGTGCCAGCAGTTCATCCCAGGGGGCTGGCTATGGCTACACCTTC. This gives the protein CASSSSQGAGYGYTF.

This chain joins TRBV4-3 and TRBJ1-1; D uncertain. The germline V and J ends were trimmed by 1 base and 8 bases, with 17 bases remaining between them. The CDR3 has 15 amino acids. Germline V gives CDR1 LGHNA, CDR2 YSLEER. The CDR3 here is CASSQANGHTEEAFF. The CDR3 DNA sequence: TGCGCCAGCAGCCAAGCAAACGGCCACACTGAAGAAGCTTTCTTT.

This chain links TRBV9 with TRBJ2-1, with a tentative D call TRBD1 (6 bases). V lost 0 bases and J 4 bases, leaving 11 bases between the germline ends. This CDR3 spans 15 amino acids. The germline CDR1 and CDR2 sequences are SGDLS and YYNGEE. The DNA of the CDR3 is TGTGCCAGCAGCGTAGTGGGGGACACTTACAATGAGCAGTTCTTC. This encodes CASSVVGDTYNEQFF.

This chain connects TRBV18 to TRBJ2-5; the D is unclear. This CDR3 spans 13 amino acids. Germline CDR1 reads KGHSH; CDR2 reads LQKENI. Trimming cost V 1 base and J 2 bases, with 5 bases left between them. CDR3 sequence: CASSPQNQETQYF. The CDR3 bases are TGTGCCAGCTCACCACAGAATCAAGAGACCCAGTACTTC.

The count of this clone is one. The chain uses TRBV18 and TRBJ1-1; no firm D call. Germline V gene sequence: CDR1 KGHSH, CDR2 LQKENI. CDR3 size: 13 residues. Deletions cut 2 bases from V and 7 bases from J, with 11 bases between. CDR3 loop: CASSPVAVLEAFF. In DNA, the CDR3 is TGTGCCAGCTCACCAGTCGCAGTACTTGAAGCTTTCTTT.

This chain joins TRBV6-6 and TRBJ2-3; maybe TRBD2 (6 bases). The V end lost 0 bases, the J end lost 3 bases, and 7 bases lay between the germline ends. CDR1 and CDR2 (germline): MNHNY, SVGAGI (reference sequence). CDR3 length equals 14 residues. The CDR3 nucleotides are TGTGCCAGCAGTTACTCGGGAGGTACAGATACGCAGTATTTT. Translated: CASSYSGGTDTQYF.

The chain joins TRBV18 to TRBJ2-7; no definite D call. Trimming took off 6 bases at V and 6 bases at J, with 15 bases between the two ends. From germline, CDR1 is KGHSH and CDR2 LQKENI. This CDR3 spans 13 amino acids. The CDR3 nucleotides are TGTGCCAGCTCGCCCGCTTTGGGTGGCGAGCAGTACTTC. It is translated as CASSPALGGEQYF.

The DNA of the CDR3 is TGTGCCAGCAGTGAAGGGAATTCAGGGGCCAACGTCCTGACTTTC. It specifies CASSEGNSGANVLTF. The chain employs TRBV2 and TRBJ2-6; D call uncertain. V was shortened by 1 base and J by 4 bases, with 8 bases between the two germline ends. The CDR3 is made up of 15 amino acids. Germline V gives CDR1 SNHLY, CDR2 FYNNEI.

For the CDR3, the DNA is TGTGCCAGCAGCTGGAGCGGGGGGATGCCCGGGGAGCTGTTTTTT. Its translation: CASSWSGGMPGELFF. This chain connects TRBV7-2 to TRBJ2-2, with 9 bases matching TRBD2. Germline V CDR1 and CDR2: SGHTA, FQGNSA. The CDR3 runs 15 residues. Unmatched junction bases numbered 6, after V lost 4 bases and J lost 6 bases.

The rearrangement links TRBV7-8 to TRBJ1-1; no reliable D call. Germline V gives CDR1 SGHVS, CDR2 FQNEAQ. The CDR3 loop spans 12 amino acids. V was pared by 4 bases and J by 7 bases, with 10 bases between. CDR3 sequence reads: CASSSTGVEAFF. The CDR3 region has the DNA TGTGCCAGCAGCTCCACTGGAGTTGAAGCTTTCTTT. The full variable domain, its missing parts supplied by reference TRBV7-8 and TRBJ1-1, is GAGVSQSPRYKVAKRGQDVALRCDPISGHVSLFWYQQALGQGPEFLTYFQNEAQLDKSGLPSDRFFAERPEGSVSTLKIQRTQQEDSAVYLCASSSTGVEAFFGQGTRLTVV.

The rearrangement joins TRBV3-1 (or the pseudogene TRBV3-2) to TRBJ2-7; 16 bases map to TRBD2. Germline V CDR1 and CDR2: LGHDT, YNNKEL (reference sequence). This CDR3 is built from 17 residues. The ends lost 4 bases at V and 4 bases at J; junction bases unmatched: 7. The DNA of the CDR3 is TGTGCCAGCAGCCGCCGTATGGGACTAGCGGGGGGGTACGAGCAGTACTTC. The encoded protein is CASSRRMGLAGGYEQYF.

V and J are TRBV20-1 and TRBJ1-5, with no clear D. The V and J ends lost 3 bases and 4 bases respectively, with 10 bases between them. Germline values: CDR1 DFQATT, CDR2 SNEGSKA (reference sequence). This CDR3 region has 13 residues. The DNA for the CDR3 is TGCAGTGCTAGTACCGCCCCTAATCAGCCCCAGCATTTT. The encoded protein is CSASTAPNQPQHF.

This sequence joins TRBV5-4 and TRBJ1-2; 9 positions agree with TRBD1. The CDR3 runs to 15 residues. CDR1 is SGHNT and CDR2 is YYREEE in the germline V gene (reference sequence). The V and J ends lost 0 bases and 3 bases, in that order; junction bases with no gene match: 3. The CDR3 bases are TGTGCCAGCAGCTTGGCCGGGACAGGGCACTATGGCTACACCTTC. Encoded protein: CASSLAGTGHYGYTF.

The chain combines TRBV6-5 with TRBJ2-1; D not certain. In germline, CDR1 is MNHEY, CDR2 SVGAGI. The CDR3 loop spans 13 amino acids. V was shortened by 1 base and J by 8 bases, with 9 bases between the two germline ends. CDR3 region: CASSYLGIDEQFF. The CDR3 DNA sequence: TGTGCCAGCAGTTACTTGGGGATAGATGAGCAGTTCTTC.

The table lists this clone with a count of one. The chain is built from TRBV5-4 and TRBJ1-1; 10 bases line up with TRBD1. CDR3 size: 15 residues. V trimming: 4 bases; J trimming: 3 bases; junction bases outside the gene matches: 6. Per the germline V gene, CDR1 is SGHNT and CDR2 is YYREEE (reference sequence). CDR3 loop: CASSASGTGDTEAFF. The CDR3 DNA sequence: TGTGCCAGCAGCGCATCCGGGACAGGGGACACTGAAGCTTTCTTT.

The chain has TRBV19 and TRBJ1-2, with 8 bases lining up with TRBD1. The germline V gene encodes CDR1 LNHDA and CDR2 SQIVND (reference sequence). There are 16 residues in the CDR3. V gave up 6 bases and J gave up 0 bases; unmatched junction bases: 9. The CDR3 reads CASSLGQEIPNYGYTF. The CDR3, as DNA: TGTGCCAGTAGCCTGGGACAGGAAATCCCTAACTATGGCTACACCTTC.

The chain carries TRBV28 and TRBJ2-1, with 9 bases lining up with TRBD1. V shed 4 bases, J shed 9 bases, and the junction held 10 bases outside the gene matches. Germline V CDR1 and CDR2: MDHEN, SYDVKM. The CDR3 has 15 amino acids. The CDR3 DNA reads TGTGCCAGCAGTTCGATACGGGACAGGGTTGGTGAGCAGTTCTTC. Its translation is CASSSIRDRVGEQFF.

V is TRBV6-5 and J is TRBJ2-7; either TRBD1 or TRBD2 may supply D (5 bases each). Trimming cost V 0 bases and J 5 bases, with 11 bases left between them. Per germline, CDR1 MNHEY and CDR2 SVGAGI. The CDR3 totals 14 residues. The DNA for the CDR3 is TGTGCCAGCAGTTACTCGAGGGGCTCGGACGAGCAGTACTTC. Translated, it gives CASSYSRGSDEQYF.